The sequence of this T cell receptor (beta chain) was determined in a study of identical twins listed by TCRdb under 2016. As for the study more broadly: The study deep-sequenced TCR alpha and beta repertoires from monozygotic twins, unrelated adults of various ages and cord blood to test whether fetal clonotypes persist. To rule out contamination, replicate twin experiments were performed at different times with different library preparation protocols. Findings and caveats that apply to the study as a whole: Compared with coincidental sharing between unrelated individuals, out-of-frame TCR alpha sequences shared between twins showed an excess of sequences with low generation probability. Because the same donors could not be followed over many years, conclusions were based on cross-sectional statistical analysis. In beta out-of-frame sequences, excess twin sharing was weaker, because having fewer shared sequences lowered the signal-to-noise ratio. Out-of-frame TCR alpha sharing in monozygotic twins was systematically underestimated by recombination models, whereas sharing between unrelated individuals was in agreement with the recombination models. Zero-insertion analyses could be partly confounded by invariant T cells such as MAIT and iNKT, though diverse VJ usage argued against such confounding for most clonotypes. Abundant cord blood beta clonotypes carried fewer insertions; young adult naive repertoires showed a weaker similar trend, while memory repertoires showed none.

V is cut by 1 base and J by 0 bases, and the space between the germline ends is 12 bases. Including cysteine and phenylalanine, the CDR3 has 17 amino acids. Only CDR3 DNA is held: 51 bases, read in frame from base 1. CDR1 and CDR2 are drawn from the germline V gene: KGHDR, SFDVKD. This clonotype was observed a few times. What this receptor recognizes is not known. Nothing much larger sits one base from this clone, and base qualities are not available. Library preparation was by 5' RACE. Instrument used: Illumina HiSeq 2000. Template switching added a universal primer binding site, and the final cDNA carried a unique molecular identifier that allowed TCR cDNA molecules to be counted accurately. Specific primers in the conserved constant-segment region were used to synthesize first-strand cDNA for the TCR alpha and beta chains. To control for contamination, every cDNA library carried two barcodes: a SMART-Mk sample barcode plus Illumina barcodes. TruSeq adapter sequences along with Illumina sample barcodes were introduced in two successive PCR steps. Sequencing of the TCR alpha and beta cDNA libraries was done on the Illumina HiSeq platform using custom primers. In the source study's methods: Raw reads were processed with MiGEC to extract unique molecular identifiers, and MiXCR was used to determine CDR3 positions. Recombination models were inferred per individual with the repgenHMM and IGoR tools using an EM algorithm. Shared clonotypes were analyzed with the tcR package in R, and sharing was normalized by the product of cloneset sizes. Out-of-frame nonproductive sequences were analyzed to study raw recombination free of thymic and clonal selection effects. Using fastp trimming at Q25 and MiXCR clonotype assembly, TCRdb reanalyzed the public sequencing data and kept in-frame beta chains. Entries that share a CDR3 protein sequence are merged under the most common genes and DNA. TCRdb's processing, not the authors', yielded these V and J calls. A total of nearly 250,000 distinct CDR3 sequences appear in this sample, approximately 7% of them only once. The ten top clones hold 3.5% to 4% of the sample.

Only healthy Caucasian donors were included. Three pairs of female monozygotic twins, all aged about 18 to 29 years, made up the twin cohort. Using Miltenyi CD45RO+ enrichment and human naive T-cell isolation kits, memory (CD45RO+) and naive T cells were isolated from PBMC. These same records also appear under a second study, on yellow fever vaccine responses in identical twins. The second study, in turn, reports: According to the authors, in identical twins the way T cells responded to vaccination appeared partly convergent and partly personalized. In the study, vaccine-responding T cell clones were precisely tracked in identical twins.

The sample comprised memory (CD45RO+) T cells sorted from blood. In the paper's terms, the cell subset or site label means: CD45RO+ enriched T cells. This clonotype was obtained from a woman aged 18 to 35 in good health. Recombination connected TRBV24-1 to TRBJ2-1; TRBD2 is a possible D gene, resting on 7 matching bases. The DNA sequence is as follows: TGTGCCACCAGTGATTTAAGAGGGGGGGACTCCTACAATGAGCAGTTCTTC. This codes for CATSDLRGGDSYNEQFF.